This TCR beta chain comes out of a study of regulatory T cells in long-lasting Graves disease. Sequencing libraries for TCR beta were prepared with iRepertoire HTBI primers and Arm-PCR of CDR3 regions. TCRdb re-analysed the multiplex PCR reads in MiXCR, keeping a single row per CDR3 protein. The sample has roughly 400,000 distinct CDR3 sequences; less than 20% are singletons. This clonotype showed up many times. As for time point: newly diagnosed GD, antithyroid drugs for less than 3 months. After RNA was extracted from PBMCs, the TCR library was made from it. Losses at the gene ends were 3 bases for V and 5 bases for J; bases not matched to a gene: 7. The CDR3 spans 16 residues. Germline CDR1 and CDR2: SNHLY and FYNNEI. The same sample was also studied in work on T cells in Graves' hyperthyroidism and ophthalmopathy.

This sequence joins TRBV2 and TRBJ1-6; TRBD1 aligns across 7 bases. The specimen was peripheral blood mononuclear cells (PBMCs), collected at new diagnosis, from a patient treated with antithyroid drugs. This TCR was recovered from a woman aged 18-29 years with Graves disease. CDR3 nucleotides: TGTGCCAGCAGTGAGGACAGGTCCCCCCATAATTCACCCCTCCACTTT. Protein sequence: CASSEDRSPHNSPLHF.